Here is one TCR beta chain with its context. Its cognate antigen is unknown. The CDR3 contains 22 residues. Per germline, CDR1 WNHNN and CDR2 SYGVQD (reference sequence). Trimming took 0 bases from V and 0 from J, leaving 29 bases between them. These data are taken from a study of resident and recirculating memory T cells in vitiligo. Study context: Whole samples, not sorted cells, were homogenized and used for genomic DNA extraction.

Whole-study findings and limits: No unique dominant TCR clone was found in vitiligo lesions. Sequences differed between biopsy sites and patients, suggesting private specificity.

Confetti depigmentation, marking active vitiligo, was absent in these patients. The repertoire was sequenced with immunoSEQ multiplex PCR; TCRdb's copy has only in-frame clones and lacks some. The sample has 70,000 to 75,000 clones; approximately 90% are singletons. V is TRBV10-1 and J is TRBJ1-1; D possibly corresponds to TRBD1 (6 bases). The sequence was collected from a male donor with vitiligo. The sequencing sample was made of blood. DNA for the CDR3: TGCGCCAGCAGTGAGTCTCGTGGTCCGGACAGTCGGCTAACCCAGGTGAACACTGAAGCTTTCTTT. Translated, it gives CASSESRGPDSRLTQVNTEAFF.